A single sample is the source of the 25 T cell receptor beta chains below, sequenced in a study of cytomegalovirus exposure and HLA in healthy donors. Primers included in the PCR were 60 Vbeta and 13 Jbeta primers. Sequenced by immunoSEQ multiplex PCR; TCRdb stores in-frame clones only, minus some. The sample includes fewer than 130,000 clones, less than 80% of them seen just once. Sequenced material: PBMCs. These receptors originate from a man under 40 in good health and CMV-seropositive.

This clone was seen a single time. This chain links TRBV18 with TRBJ1-1, with TRBD1 matching over 8 bases. V gave up 2 bases and J gave up 3 bases; unmatched junction bases: 11. Germline CDR1 reads KGHSH; CDR2 reads LQKENI. This CDR3 comprises 17 residues. This CDR3 reads CASSPSSGGAVYTEAFF. CDR3 sequence (DNA): TGTGCCAGCTCACCATCCTCAGGGGGCGCGGTGTACACTGAAGCTTTCTTT.

This clone was detected a few times. This rearrangement joins TRBV5-1 to TRBJ2-1; the D gene is possibly TRBD1 (5 bases). CDR3 length: 13 residues. Germline CDR1 reads SGHRS; CDR2 reads YFSETQ. V was cut by 4 bases and J by 5 bases, with 10 bases left in between. CDR3 sequence (DNA): TGCGCCAGCAGCCCCGACAGTAACAATGAGCAGTTCTTC. This sequence encodes CASSPDSNNEQFF. The entire variable domain, with the rest obtained from reference TRBV5-1 and TRBJ2-1, is as follows: KAGVTQTPRYLIKTRGQQVTLSCSPISGHRSVSWYQQTPGQGLQFLFEYFSETQRNKGNFPGRFSGRQFSNSRSEMNVSTLELGDSALYLCASSPDSNNEQFFGPGTRLTVL.

CDR3 sequence (DNA): TGTGCCAGCAGCTTAGGGCTAGCGGGGGCCTACGAGCAGTACTTC. Translation gives CASSLGLAGAYEQYF. The chain employs TRBV11-1 and TRBJ2-7; 10 nucleotides align to TRBD2. The CDR3 spans 15 residues. Looked up from germline, CDR1 is SGHAT and CDR2 is FQDESV (reference sequence). V was pared by 1 base and J by 2 bases, with 2 bases of the junction left unmatched.

Points on this clone: This same CDR3 is encoded by further DNA sequences in the sample. V is TRBV18 and J is TRBJ1-1; D perhaps matches TRBD1 (6 bases). Trimming left V 1 base short and J 4 bases short, with 10 bases between. The germline V gene has CDR1 KGHSH and CDR2 LQKENI. This CDR3 is built from 14 residues. The CDR3 sequence is CASSPLTGITEAFF. DNA of the CDR3: TGTGCCAGCTCACCACTCACAGGGATCACTGAAGCTTTCTTT.

The V call is TRBV19, the J call TRBJ1-1; D is possibly TRBD1 (6 bases). CDR1 is LNHDA, CDR2 SQIVND, per germline (reference sequence). The CDR3 extends over 15 amino acids. Trimming left V 6 bases short and J 1 base short, with 15 bases between. CDR3 in amino acids: CASRSGGAGNTEAFF. CDR3 sequence (DNA): TGTGCCAGTAGGAGCGGGGGCGCTGGGAACACTGAAGCTTTCTTT.

The V gene is TRBV6-5, the J gene TRBJ1-3, with TRBD1 matching over 9 bases. The CDR3 is 13 amino acids. Germline trimming cut 8 bases from V and 5 bases from J; bases unmatched to any gene: 4. From germline, CDR1 is MNHEY and CDR2 SVGAGI. The CDR3 coding sequence is TGTGCCAGCGGGGACAGGGAGAGAAACACCATATATTTT. Translation gives CASGDRERNTIYF.

For the CDR3, the DNA is TGCGCCAGCAGCCTTTCGGTCGGCTCTGGAAACACCATATATTTT. It is translated as CASSLSVGSGNTIYF. The V and J genes are TRBV5-1 and TRBJ1-3; D is undetermined. Germline CDR1 is SGHRS and CDR2 is YFSETQ. This CDR3 has 15 amino acids. Trimming left V 4 bases short and J 0 bases short, with 11 bases between.

This chain connects TRBV4-1 to TRBJ2-5; 9 bases are a match to TRBD2. The germline V gene has CDR1 MGHRA and CDR2 YSYEKL. The CDR3 runs to 16 residues. The V segment lost 4 bases and the J segment 9 bases; nucleotides outside the gene matches: 15. CDR3: CASSRTPGLALDAQYF. The CDR3 nucleotides read TGCGCCAGCAGCCGGACACCGGGACTAGCTCTGGACGCCCAGTACTTC.

This clone occurred a few times. This chain joins TRBV6-4 and TRBJ1-1; 9 nucleotides line up with TRBD1. Germline V gene data show CDR1 as MRHNA and CDR2 as SNTAGT. Trimming cost V 5 bases and J 1 base; bases outside gene matches: 2. The CDR3 covers 14 residues. The CDR3 sequence is CASSRDRANTEAFF. CDR3 in DNA: TGTGCCAGCAGTCGGGACAGGGCGAACACTGAAGCTTTCTTT.

Of note for this clone: At one end the junction does not follow the germline gene, possibly because of a read error. V usage is TRBV7-9 and J usage is TRBJ2-7; D is perhaps TRBD2 (5 bases). This CDR3 has 11 amino acids. CDR1 and CDR2 from the germline V gene are SEHNR and FQNEAQ (reference sequence). The CDR3: CSSSWAGEQYF. CDR3 nucleotide sequence: TGTTCCAGCAGCTGGGCGGGCGAGCAGTACTTC.

CDR3 DNA: TGCGCCAGCAGCCAACCTACCGGGACAGGGTTGGGCGGCTACACCTTC. Residues: CASSQPTGTGLGGYTF. V is TRBV4-1 and J is TRBJ1-2; 9 nucleotides align to TRBD1. CDR1 and CDR2 from the germline V gene are MGHRA and YSYEKL. The CDR3 spans 16 residues. J gave up 8 bases and V 2 bases, and 12 bases lay outside the gene matches.

This chain links TRBV7-9 with TRBJ1-5; 9 bases match TRBD1. J gave up 3 bases and V 4 bases, and 7 bases lay outside the gene matches. Per the germline V gene, CDR1 is SEHNR and CDR2 is FQNEAQ (reference sequence). CDR3 length: 16 amino acids. The CDR3 region is CASSSQGTGYNQPQHF. Written as DNA, the CDR3 is TGTGCCAGCAGCTCCCAGGGGACAGGGTACAATCAGCCCCAGCATTTT.

This rearrangement joins TRBV4-1 to TRBJ1-1, with D uncertain. Germline CDR1 and CDR2: MGHRA and YSYEKL. The CDR3 extends over 15 amino acids. Trimming took 4 bases from V and 2 from J, leaving 14 bases between them. CDR3 in DNA: TGCGCCAGCAGCCTAAGGGAAGCGGGAAACACTGAAGCTTTCTTT. This sequence encodes CASSLREAGNTEAFF.

This chain joins TRBV10-2 and TRBJ1-1, with 8 bases lining up with TRBD1. The CDR3 is made up of 13 amino acids. CDR1 and CDR2 from the germline V gene are WSHSY and SAAADI. V was clipped by 6 bases and J by 3 bases; unmatched bases: 3. CDR3 DNA sequence: TGCGCCAGCAGGAACAGGGGGGACACTGAAGCTTTCTTT. As protein: CASRNRGDTEAFF.

This sequence joins TRBV5-4 and TRBJ2-5; 10 bases map to TRBD1. Trimming removed 3 bases from V and 6 bases from J; junction bases left unmatched: 8. The V gene's germline CDR1 is SGHNT and CDR2 YYREEE (reference sequence). CDR3 size: 15 residues. This CDR3 is CASSSGQGDRKTQYF. The DNA of the CDR3 is TGTGCCAGCAGCTCTGGACAGGGGGATCGAAAGACCCAGTACTTC.

This clone came up a few times. Relative to the germline gene, one junction end is altered; a read error may explain this. The chain uses TRBV7-7 and TRBJ2-3; 7 bases match TRBD2. Germline loops: CDR1 SSHAT, CDR2 FNYEAQ (reference sequence). This CDR3 has 15 amino acids. The CDR3 sequence: CASSPLGGFTDTQYF. The CDR3 coding sequence is TGTGCTAGCAGCCCATTGGGGGGGTTCACAGATACGCAGTATTTT.

The chain uses TRBV7-9 and TRBJ2-1; no firm D call. Deletions cut 4 bases from V and 3 bases from J, with 4 bases between. This CDR3 contains 12 residues. The germline CDR1 and CDR2 sequences are SEHNR and FQNEAQ (reference sequence). The CDR3 region has the DNA TGTGCCAGCAGCTCTTACTACAATGAGCAGTTCTTC. This translates into CASSSYYNEQFF. Together with reference TRBV7-9 and TRBJ2-1, the CDR3 gives the full variable domain: DTGVSQNPRHKITKRGQNVTFRCDPISEHNRLYWYRQTLGQGPEFLTYFQNEAQLEKSRLLSDRFSAERPKGSFSTLEIQRTEQGDSAMYLCASSSYYNEQFFGPGTRLTVL.

The genes are TRBV11-2 and TRBJ2-2, with TRBD2 matching over 11 bases. CDR1 is SGHAT, CDR2 FQNNGV, per germline. Trimming took 3 bases from V and 5 from J; bases not matched to a gene: 5. The CDR3 has 16 residues. The CDR3 here is CASSFSGGGETGELFF. As DNA, the CDR3 is TGTGCCAGCAGCTTTAGCGGGGGGGGTGAAACCGGGGAGCTGTTTTTT. Supplemented by reference TRBV11-2 and TRBJ2-2, the full variable domain reads EAGVAQSPRYKIIEKRQSVAFWCNPISGHATLYWYQQILGQGPKLLIQFQNNGVVDDSQLPKDRFSAERLKGVDSTLKIQPAKLEDSAVYLCASSFSGGGETGELFFGEGSRLTVL.

The chain employs TRBV18 and TRBJ2-7, with 7 bases fitting TRBD1. Germline loops: CDR1 KGHSH, CDR2 LQKENI. This CDR3 contains 14 residues. The ends lost 5 bases at V and 5 bases at J; junction bases unmatched: 9. In DNA, the CDR3 is TGTGCCAGCTCATCGGACAGGATCTTCAACGAGCAGTACTTC. Protein product: CASSSDRIFNEQYF.

The CDR3 DNA is TGTGCCAGCAGTTATACCTATACGGCGGTGAGCTACGAGCAGTACTTC. It codes for CASSYTYTAVSYEQYF. V and J are TRBV6-5 and TRBJ2-7; D gene unclear. The CDR3 consists of 16 residues. CDR1 is MNHEY and CDR2 is SVGAGI in the germline V gene. The V and J ends lost 3 bases and 3 bases respectively, with 18 bases between them.

This clone has more than one count but fewer than ten. V gene TRBV5-1 combines with J gene TRBJ2-7, with D perhaps TRBD2 (6 bases). Germline V lookup: CDR1 SGHRS, CDR2 YFSETQ. The CDR3 runs to 16 residues. Trimming removed 4 bases at V and 1 base at J, with 18 bases between. CDR3 protein: CASSGWDVGTSYEQYF. DNA for the CDR3: TGCGCCAGCAGCGGTTGGGACGTCGGGACTTCCTACGAGCAGTACTTC. Combining the CDR3 with reference TRBV5-1 and TRBJ2-7 gives the whole variable domain KAGVTQTPRYLIKTRGQQVTLSCSPISGHRSVSWYQQTPGQGLQFLFEYFSETQRNKGNFPGRFSGRQFSNSRSEMNVSTLELGDSALYLCASSGWDVGTSYEQYFGPGTRLTVT.

The chain couples TRBV19 to TRBJ1-5; D is uncertain. The V gene's germline CDR1 is LNHDA and CDR2 SQIVND (reference sequence). The CDR3 length is 14 residues. Trimming removed 4 bases at V and 2 bases at J, with 9 bases between. The CDR3 DNA reads as TGTGCCAGTAGTAGGGAGGCACGCAATCAGCCCCAGCATTTT. It is translated as CASSREARNQPQHF.

The chain has TRBV2 and TRBJ1-1, with TRBD1 matching over 7 bases. The CDR3 runs to 14 residues. The trim removed 2 bases at V and 5 bases at J, leaving 5 bases unmatched. Germline CDR1 and CDR2: SNHLY and FYNNEI. The chain's CDR3 is CASSEQGDLTEAFF. In DNA, the CDR3 is TGTGCCAGCAGTGAACAGGGGGATTTAACTGAAGCTTTCTTT.

This clone was observed once. This chain joins TRBV6-1 and TRBJ2-7, with a weak D call TRBD1 (6 bases). Per the germline V gene, CDR1 is MNHNS and CDR2 is SASEGT. This CDR3 spans 15 amino acids. The V end was cut by 3 bases, the J end by 3 bases, with 15 bases between. This CDR3 reads CASSEGPDSFYEQYF. CDR3 coding DNA: TGTGCCAGCAGTGAGGGACCGGACAGTTTCTACGAGCAGTACTTC.

In this sample, this clone turned up once. Different DNA sequences within this sample yield the same CDR3. The rearrangement uses TRBV5-1 and TRBJ2-7; TRBD1 is a possible D gene (6 bases). The CDR3 is 13 residues long. Per the germline V gene, CDR1 is SGHRS and CDR2 is YFSETQ. Trimming shortened V by 3 bases and J by 1 base, and 8 bases separated the two germline ends. The CDR3 sequence is CASSSGQSYEQYF. The CDR3 nucleotides read TGCGCCAGCAGCTCCGGACAGTCCTACGAGCAGTACTTC.